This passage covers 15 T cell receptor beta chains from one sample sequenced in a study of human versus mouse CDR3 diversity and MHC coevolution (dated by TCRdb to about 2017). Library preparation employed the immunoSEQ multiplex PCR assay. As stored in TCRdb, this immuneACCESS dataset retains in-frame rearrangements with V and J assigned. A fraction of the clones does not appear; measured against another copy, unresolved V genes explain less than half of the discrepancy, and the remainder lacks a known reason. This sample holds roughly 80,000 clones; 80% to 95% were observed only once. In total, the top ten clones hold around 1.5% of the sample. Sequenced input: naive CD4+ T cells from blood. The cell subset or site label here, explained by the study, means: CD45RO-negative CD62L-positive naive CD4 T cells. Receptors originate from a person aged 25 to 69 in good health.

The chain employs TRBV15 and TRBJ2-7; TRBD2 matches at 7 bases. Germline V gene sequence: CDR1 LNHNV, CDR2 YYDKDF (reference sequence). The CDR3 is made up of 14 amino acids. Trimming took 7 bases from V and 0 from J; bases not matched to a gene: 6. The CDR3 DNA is TGTGCCACCACCGAGACTAGCCGCTCCTACGAGCAGTACTTC. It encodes CATTETSRSYEQYF.

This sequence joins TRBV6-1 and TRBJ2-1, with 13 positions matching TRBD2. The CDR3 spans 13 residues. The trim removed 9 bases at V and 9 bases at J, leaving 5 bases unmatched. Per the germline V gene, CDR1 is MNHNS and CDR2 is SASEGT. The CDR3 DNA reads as TGTGCCAGTCTCGGGACTAGCGGGGTTGAGCAGTTCTTC. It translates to CASLGTSGVEQFF.

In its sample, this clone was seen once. CDR3 coding DNA: TGTGCCAGCTCACCACGCAGGGAATACGAGCAGTACTTC. It is translated as CASSPRREYEQYF. The rearrangement uses TRBV18 and TRBJ2-7; perhaps TRBD1 as D (5 bases). Per germline, CDR1 KGHSH and CDR2 LQKENI. Trimming cost V 1 base and J 4 bases, with 8 bases left between them. The CDR3 is 13 amino acids.

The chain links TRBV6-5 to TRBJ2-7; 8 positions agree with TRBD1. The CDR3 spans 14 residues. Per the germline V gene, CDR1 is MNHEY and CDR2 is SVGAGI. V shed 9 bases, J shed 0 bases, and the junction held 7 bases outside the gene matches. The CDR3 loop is CASDLDRVSYEQYF. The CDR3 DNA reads TGTGCCAGTGATTTGGACAGGGTCTCCTACGAGCAGTACTTC.

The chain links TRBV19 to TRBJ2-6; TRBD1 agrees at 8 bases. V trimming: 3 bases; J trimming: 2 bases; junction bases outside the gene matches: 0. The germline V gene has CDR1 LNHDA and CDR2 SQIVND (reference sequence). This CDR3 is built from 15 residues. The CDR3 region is CASSIRGPGANVLTF. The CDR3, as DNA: TGTGCCAGTAGTATCAGGGGGCCTGGGGCCAACGTCCTGACTTTC. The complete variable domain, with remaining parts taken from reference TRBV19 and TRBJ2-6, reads DGGITQSPKYLFRKEGQNVTLSCEQNLNHDAMYWYRQDPGQGLRLIYYSQIVNDFQKGDIAEGYSVSREKKESFPLTVTSAQKNPTAFYLCASSIRGPGANVLTFGAGSRLTVL.

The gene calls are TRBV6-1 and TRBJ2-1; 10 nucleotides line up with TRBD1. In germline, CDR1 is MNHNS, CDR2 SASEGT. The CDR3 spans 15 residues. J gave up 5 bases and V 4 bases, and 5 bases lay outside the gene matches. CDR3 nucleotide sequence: TGTGCCAGCAGTGGGGGGGGGACAGGGGACAATGAGCAGTTCTTC. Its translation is CASSGGGTGDNEQFF.

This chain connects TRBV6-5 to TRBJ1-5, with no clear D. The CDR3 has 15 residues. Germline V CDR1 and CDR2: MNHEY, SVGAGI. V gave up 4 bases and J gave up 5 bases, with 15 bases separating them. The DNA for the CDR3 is TGTGCCAGCAGTTCCAATGGAGGACGGCATCAGCCCCAGCATTTT. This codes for CASSSNGGRHQPQHF.

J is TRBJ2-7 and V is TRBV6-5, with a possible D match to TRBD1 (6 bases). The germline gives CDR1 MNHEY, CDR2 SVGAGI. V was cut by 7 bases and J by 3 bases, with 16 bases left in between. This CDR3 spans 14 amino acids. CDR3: CASKRQVGDYEQYF. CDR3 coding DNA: TGTGCCAGCAAGCGACAGGTAGGAGACTACGAGCAGTACTTC.

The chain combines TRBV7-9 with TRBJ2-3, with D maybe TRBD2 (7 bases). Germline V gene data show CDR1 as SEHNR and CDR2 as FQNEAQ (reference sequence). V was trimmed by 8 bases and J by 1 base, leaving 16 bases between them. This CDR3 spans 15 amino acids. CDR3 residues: CASERGGQRTDTQYF. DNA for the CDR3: TGTGCCAGCGAAAGGGGGGGGCAACGCACAGATACGCAGTATTTT.

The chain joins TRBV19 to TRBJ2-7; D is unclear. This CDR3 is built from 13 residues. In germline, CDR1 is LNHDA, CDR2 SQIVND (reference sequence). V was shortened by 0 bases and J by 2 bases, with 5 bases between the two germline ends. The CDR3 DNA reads TGTGCCAGTAGTATAGAAACTCCCTACGAGCAGTACTTC. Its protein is CASSIETPYEQYF.

This chain's CDR3 is CASSRDRAESPLHF. CDR3 DNA: TGCGCCAGCAGCCGGGACAGGGCCGAATCACCCCTCCACTTT. The V and J genes are TRBV5-1 and TRBJ1-6; 9 bases agree with TRBD1. Germline trimming cut 4 bases from V and 10 bases from J; bases unmatched to any gene: 6. Per the germline V gene, CDR1 is SGHRS and CDR2 is YFSETQ. This CDR3 contains 14 residues.

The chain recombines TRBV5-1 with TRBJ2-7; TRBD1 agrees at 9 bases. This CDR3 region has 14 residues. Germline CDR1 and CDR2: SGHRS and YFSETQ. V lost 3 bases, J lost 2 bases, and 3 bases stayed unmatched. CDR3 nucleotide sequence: TGCGCCAGCAGCTATGGGACAGGGCCCTACGAGCAGTACTTC. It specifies CASSYGTGPYEQYF.

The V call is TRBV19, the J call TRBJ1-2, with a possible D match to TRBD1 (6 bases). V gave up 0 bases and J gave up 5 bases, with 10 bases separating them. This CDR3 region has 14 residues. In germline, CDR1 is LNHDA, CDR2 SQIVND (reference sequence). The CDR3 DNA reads TGTGCCAGTAGTATAGATGGGGGCGCGTATGGCTACACCTTC. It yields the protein CASSIDGGAYGYTF. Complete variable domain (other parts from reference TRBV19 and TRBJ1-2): DGGITQSPKYLFRKEGQNVTLSCEQNLNHDAMYWYRQDPGQGLRLIYYSQIVNDFQKGDIAEGYSVSREKKESFPLTVTSAQKNPTAFYLCASSIDGGAYGYTFGSGTRLTVV.

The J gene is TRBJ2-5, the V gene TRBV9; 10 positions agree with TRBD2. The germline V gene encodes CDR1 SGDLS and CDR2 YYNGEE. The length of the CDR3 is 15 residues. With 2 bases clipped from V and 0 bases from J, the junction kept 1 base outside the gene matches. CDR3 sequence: CASSVSGGNQETQYF. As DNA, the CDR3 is TGTGCCAGCAGCGTTAGCGGGGGGAACCAAGAGACCCAGTACTTC.

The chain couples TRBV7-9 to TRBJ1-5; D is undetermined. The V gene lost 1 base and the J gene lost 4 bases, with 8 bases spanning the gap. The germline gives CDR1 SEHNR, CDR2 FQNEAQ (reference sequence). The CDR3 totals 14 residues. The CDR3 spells CASSLVGENQPQHF. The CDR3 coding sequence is TGTGCCAGCAGCTTAGTCGGGGAAAATCAGCCCCAGCATTTT. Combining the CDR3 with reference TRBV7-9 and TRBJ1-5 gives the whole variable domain DTGVSQNPRHKITKRGQNVTFRCDPISEHNRLYWYRQTLGQGPEFLTYFQNEAQLEKSRLLSDRFSAERPKGSFSTLEIQRTEQGDSAMYLCASSLVGENQPQHFGDGTRLSIL.